This TCR beta chain was identified in a study of shared clonotypes between healthy human individuals. Study background: Donors were a couple of women and a few men aged 18 to 49. Study-wide results and limits: Around 5% was the fraction of naive CD4 clonotypes found shared across a handful of donors. As a rule, naive subsets had a larger estimated richness than memory subsets.

Details on this clone: Its cognate antigen is unknown.

This CDR3 contains 14 residues. The germline V gene has CDR1 KGHSH and CDR2 LQKENI. Trimming cost V 3 bases and J 4 bases, with 12 bases left between them. Method: immunoSEQ multiplex PCR; TCRdb's copy keeps in-frame clones and lacks some. The sample yields a few million clones, under 97% seen once. The chain links TRBV18 to TRBJ1-2; a weak D match, TRBD1 (5 bases). Sequenced input: naive CD4+ T cells sorted from blood. Sample subset: CD45RA+ positively selected. This clonotype originated in a man aged 18 to 30 in good health. CDR3 residues: CASSPLEGPYGYTF. The CDR3 DNA sequence: TGTGCCAGCTCACCTCTGGAGGGGCCCTATGGCTACACCTTC.